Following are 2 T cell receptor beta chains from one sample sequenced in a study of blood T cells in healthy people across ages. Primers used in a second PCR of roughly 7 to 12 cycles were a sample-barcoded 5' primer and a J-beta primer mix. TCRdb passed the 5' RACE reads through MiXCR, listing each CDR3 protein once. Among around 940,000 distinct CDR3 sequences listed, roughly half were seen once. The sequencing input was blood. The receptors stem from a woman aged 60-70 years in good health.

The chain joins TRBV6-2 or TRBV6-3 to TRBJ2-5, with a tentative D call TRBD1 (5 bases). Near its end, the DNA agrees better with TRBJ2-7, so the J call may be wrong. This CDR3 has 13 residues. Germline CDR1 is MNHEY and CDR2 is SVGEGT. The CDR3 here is CASMSRVGDEQYF. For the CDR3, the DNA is TGTGCCAGCATGAGCAGGGTCGGTGACGAGCAGTACTTC.

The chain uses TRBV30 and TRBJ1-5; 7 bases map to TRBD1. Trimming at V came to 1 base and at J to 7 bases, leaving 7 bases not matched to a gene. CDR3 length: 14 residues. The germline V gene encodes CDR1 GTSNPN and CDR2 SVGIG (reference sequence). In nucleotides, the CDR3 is TGTGCCTGGAGTGGACAGGGAATAGCCCAGCCCCAGCATTTT. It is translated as CAWSGQGIAQPQHF.